The entry below describes one TCR beta chain. Its antigen is undetermined. The CDR3 runs 15 residues. Germline trimming cut 5 bases from V and 3 bases from J; bases unmatched to any gene: 9. Germline loops: CDR1 MNHEY, CDR2 SMNVEV (reference sequence). Survey-level resolution applied to immunoSEQ assay v3.0. Profiling relied on immunoSEQ multiplex PCR, and the TCRdb table lists in-frame clones only, not all of them. The table lists about 34,000 clones, around 94% of them singletons. This record comes from a study of long-term antiretroviral therapy in people with HIV. General study findings and limits: It was observed that HIV repertoires exhibited narrower CDR3 length ranges than controls.

The sequences come from unsorted PBMCs, collected around 5.5 years after starting antiretroviral therapy. The chain carries TRBV27 and TRBJ2-7, with TRBD2 matching over 8 bases. The receptor's source is a woman aged 50 to 65 with HIV. The CDR3 is CASSVSGVIFYEQYF. The CDR3 DNA reads TGTGCCAGCAGTGTTAGCGGGGTTATCTTCTACGAGCAGTACTTC.